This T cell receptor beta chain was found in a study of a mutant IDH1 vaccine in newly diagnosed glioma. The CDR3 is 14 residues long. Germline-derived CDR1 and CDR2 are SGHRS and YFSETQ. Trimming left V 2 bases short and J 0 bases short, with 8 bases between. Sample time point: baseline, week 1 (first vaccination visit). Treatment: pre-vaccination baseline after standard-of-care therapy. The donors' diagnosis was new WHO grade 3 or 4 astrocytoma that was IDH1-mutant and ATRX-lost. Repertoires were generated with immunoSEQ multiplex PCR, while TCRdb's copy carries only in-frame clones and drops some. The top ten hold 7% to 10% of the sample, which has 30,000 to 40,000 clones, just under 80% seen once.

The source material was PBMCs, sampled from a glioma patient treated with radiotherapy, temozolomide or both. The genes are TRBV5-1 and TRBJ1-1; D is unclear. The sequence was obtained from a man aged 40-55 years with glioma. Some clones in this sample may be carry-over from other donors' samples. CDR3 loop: CASSFTDLNTEAFF. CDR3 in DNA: TGCGCCAGCAGCTTCACGGACCTGAACACTGAAGCTTTCTTT.